This T cell receptor beta chain appears in the sequencing data of a study of blood T cell repertoires in COVID-19. On the study more broadly: Samples taken during acute and convalescent COVID-19 were collected in the United States, Italy and Spain. T cells, B-cell-depleted T cells, or PBMCs provided the cDNA or gDNA that served as material.

The V gene end was trimmed by 3 bases and the J gene end by 2 bases; junction bases not matched to a gene: 12. This CDR3 region has 17 residues. The germline gives CDR1 SGHDT, CDR2 YYEEEE. How the authors handled the data: Reference gene primer amplification gave estimated nucleated cell counts. Repertoires were generated with immunoSEQ multiplex PCR, while TCRdb's copy carries only in-frame clones and drops some. The V and J calls and clone size are taken from that table; D and trimming were inferred from the DNA. The sample contains about 110,000 clones, roughly 85% of which appear only once. The TCR comes from a human donor in a cohort sampled during active COVID-19. The V call is TRBV5-6, the J call TRBJ1-1; 8 nucleotides align to TRBD1. The sequenced sample was peripheral blood. The CDR3 DNA sequence: TGTGCCAGCAGCTGGGGGCCAGGGGGCCCGGAAAACACTGAAGCTTTCTTT. This gives the protein CASSWGPGGPENTEAFF.